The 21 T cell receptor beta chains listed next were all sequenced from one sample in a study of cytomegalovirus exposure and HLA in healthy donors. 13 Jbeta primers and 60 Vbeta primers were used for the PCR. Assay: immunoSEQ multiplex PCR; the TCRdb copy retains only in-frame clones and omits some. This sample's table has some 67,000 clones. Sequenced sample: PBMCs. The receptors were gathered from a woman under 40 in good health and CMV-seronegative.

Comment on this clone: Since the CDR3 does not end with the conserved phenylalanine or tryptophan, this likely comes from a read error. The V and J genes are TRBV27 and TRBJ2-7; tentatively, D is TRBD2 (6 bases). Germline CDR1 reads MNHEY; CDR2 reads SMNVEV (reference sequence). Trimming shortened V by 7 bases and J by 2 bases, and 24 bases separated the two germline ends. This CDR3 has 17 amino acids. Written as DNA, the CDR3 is TGTGCCAGCACACCCCCCCAAACAGGAGGGAGAACCTACGAGCAGTACCTC. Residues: CASTPPQTGGRTYEQYL.

The CDR3 reads CAWTPGLAPIQYF. In DNA, the CDR3 is TGTGCCTGGACACCGGGATTGGCTCCCATTCAGTACTTC. V is TRBV30 and J is TRBJ2-4; a possible D gene is TRBD2 (5 bases). With 4 bases removed from V and 9 bases from J, the gap between germline ends came to 16 bases. Germline CDR1 is GTSNPN and CDR2 is SVGIG (reference sequence). The CDR3 runs to 13 residues.

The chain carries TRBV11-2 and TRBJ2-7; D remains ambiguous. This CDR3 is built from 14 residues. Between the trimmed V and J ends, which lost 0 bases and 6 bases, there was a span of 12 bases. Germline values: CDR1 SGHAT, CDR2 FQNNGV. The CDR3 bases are TGTGCCAGCAGCTTAGACGGTGCGCTCGGCGAGCAGTACTTC. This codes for CASSLDGALGEQYF.

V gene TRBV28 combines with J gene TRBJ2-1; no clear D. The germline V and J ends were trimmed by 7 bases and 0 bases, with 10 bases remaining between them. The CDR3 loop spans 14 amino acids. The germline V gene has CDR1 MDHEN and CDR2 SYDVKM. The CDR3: CASIDTSSYNEQFF. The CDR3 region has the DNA TGTGCCAGCATCGATACAAGCTCCTACAATGAGCAGTTCTTC.

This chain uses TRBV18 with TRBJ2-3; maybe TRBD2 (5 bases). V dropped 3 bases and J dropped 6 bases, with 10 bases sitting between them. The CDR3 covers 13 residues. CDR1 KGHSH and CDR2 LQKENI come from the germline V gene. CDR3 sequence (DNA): TGTGCCAGCTCACCGAGGGTGTGGGATACGCAGTATTTT. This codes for CASSPRVWDTQYF.

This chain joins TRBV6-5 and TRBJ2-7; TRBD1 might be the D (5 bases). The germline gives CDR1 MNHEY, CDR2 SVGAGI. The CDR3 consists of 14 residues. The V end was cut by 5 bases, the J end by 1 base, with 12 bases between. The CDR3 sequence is CASSRSQGSYEQYF. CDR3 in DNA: TGTGCCAGCAGTCGTTCCCAGGGTTCCTACGAGCAGTACTTC.

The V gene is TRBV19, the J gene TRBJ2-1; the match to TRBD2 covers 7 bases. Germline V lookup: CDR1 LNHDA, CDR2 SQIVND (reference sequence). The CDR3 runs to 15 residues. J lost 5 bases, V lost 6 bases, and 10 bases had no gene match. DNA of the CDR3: TGTGCCAGTAGCCTTCCCGGTGGGGGGGACAATGAGCAGTTCTTC. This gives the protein CASSLPGGGDNEQFF.

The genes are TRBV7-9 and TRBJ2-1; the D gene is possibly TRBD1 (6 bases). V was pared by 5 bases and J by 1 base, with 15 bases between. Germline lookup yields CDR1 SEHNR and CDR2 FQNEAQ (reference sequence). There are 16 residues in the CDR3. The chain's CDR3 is CASSPGQGKSYNEQFF. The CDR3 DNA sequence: TGTGCCAGCAGCCCAGGGCAGGGGAAGTCCTACAATGAGCAGTTCTTC. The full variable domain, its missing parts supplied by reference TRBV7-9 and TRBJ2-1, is DTGVSQNPRHKITKRGQNVTFRCDPISEHNRLYWYRQTLGQGPEFLTYFQNEAQLEKSRLLSDRFSAERPKGSFSTLEIQRTEQGDSAMYLCASSPGQGKSYNEQFFGPGTRLTVL.

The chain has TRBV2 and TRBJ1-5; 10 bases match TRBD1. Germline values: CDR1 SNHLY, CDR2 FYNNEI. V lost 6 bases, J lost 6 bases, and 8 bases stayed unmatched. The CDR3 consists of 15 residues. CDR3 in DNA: TGTGCCAGCAGAGTACCGGGACAGGGGAGTCAGCCCCAGCATTTT. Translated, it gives CASRVPGQGSQPQHF. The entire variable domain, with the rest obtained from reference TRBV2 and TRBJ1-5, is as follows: EPEVTQTPSHQVTQMGQEVILRCVPISNHLYFYWYRQILGQKVEFLVSFYNNEISEKSEIFDDQFSVERPDGSNFTLKIRSTKLEDSAMYFCASRVPGQGSQPQHFGDGTRLSIL.

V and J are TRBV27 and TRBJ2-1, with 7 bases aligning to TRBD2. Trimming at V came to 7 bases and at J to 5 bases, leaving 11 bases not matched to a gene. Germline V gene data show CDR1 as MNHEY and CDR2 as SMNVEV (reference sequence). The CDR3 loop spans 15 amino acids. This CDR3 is CASTPYGRNDNEQFF. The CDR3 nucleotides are TGTGCCAGCACCCCTTACGGGAGGAATGACAATGAGCAGTTCTTC.

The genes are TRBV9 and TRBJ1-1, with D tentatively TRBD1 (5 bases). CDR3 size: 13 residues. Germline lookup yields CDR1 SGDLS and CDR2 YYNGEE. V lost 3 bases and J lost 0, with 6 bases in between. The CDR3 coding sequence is TGTGCCAGCAGCGAAGGGGTGAACACTGAAGCTTTCTTT. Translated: CASSEGVNTEAFF.

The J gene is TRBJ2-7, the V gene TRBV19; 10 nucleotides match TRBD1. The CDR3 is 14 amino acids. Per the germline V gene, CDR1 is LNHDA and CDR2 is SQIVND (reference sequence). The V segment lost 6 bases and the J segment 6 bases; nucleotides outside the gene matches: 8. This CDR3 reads CASSLSGQGVEQYF. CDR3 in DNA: TGTGCCAGTAGCCTGTCAGGACAGGGGGTCGAGCAGTACTTC.

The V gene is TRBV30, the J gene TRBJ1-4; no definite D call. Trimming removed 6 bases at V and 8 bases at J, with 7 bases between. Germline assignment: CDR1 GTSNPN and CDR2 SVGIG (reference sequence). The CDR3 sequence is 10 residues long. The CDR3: CACSAEKLFF. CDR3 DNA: TGTGCCTGCTCCGCGGAAAAACTGTTTTTT.

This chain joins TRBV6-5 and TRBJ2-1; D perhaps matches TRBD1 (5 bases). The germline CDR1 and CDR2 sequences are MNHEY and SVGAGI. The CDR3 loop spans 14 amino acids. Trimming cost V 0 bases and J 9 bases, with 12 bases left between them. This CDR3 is CASSYSGARVEQFF. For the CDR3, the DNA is TGTGCCAGCAGTTACTCAGGGGCCCGGGTTGAGCAGTTCTTC.

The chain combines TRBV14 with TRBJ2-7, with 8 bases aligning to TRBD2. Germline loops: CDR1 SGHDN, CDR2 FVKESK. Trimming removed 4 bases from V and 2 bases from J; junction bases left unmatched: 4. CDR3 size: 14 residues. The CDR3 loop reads CASSRAGGAYEQYF. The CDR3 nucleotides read TGTGCCAGCAGCCGGGCGGGGGGCGCCTACGAGCAGTACTTC.

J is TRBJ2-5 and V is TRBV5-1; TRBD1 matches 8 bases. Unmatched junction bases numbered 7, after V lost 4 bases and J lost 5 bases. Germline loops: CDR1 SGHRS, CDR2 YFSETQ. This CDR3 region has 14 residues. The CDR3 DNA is TGCGCCAGCAGCCTCGGGACAGGCCGGGAGACCCAGTACTTC. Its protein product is CASSLGTGRETQYF.

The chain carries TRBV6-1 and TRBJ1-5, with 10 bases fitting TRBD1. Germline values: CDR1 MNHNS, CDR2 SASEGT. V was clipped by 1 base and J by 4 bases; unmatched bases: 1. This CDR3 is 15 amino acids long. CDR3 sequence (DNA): TGTGCCAGCAGTGAAGGGACAGGGGGGAATCAGCCCCAGCATTTT. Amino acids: CASSEGTGGNQPQHF.

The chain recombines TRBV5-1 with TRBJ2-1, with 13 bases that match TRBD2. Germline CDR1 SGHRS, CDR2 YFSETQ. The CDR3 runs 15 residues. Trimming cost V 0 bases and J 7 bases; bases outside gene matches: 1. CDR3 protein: CASSLEGLAGNEQFF. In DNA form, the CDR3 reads TGCGCCAGCAGCTTGGAGGGACTAGCGGGAAATGAGCAGTTCTTC. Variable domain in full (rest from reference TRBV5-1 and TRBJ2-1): KAGVTQTPRYLIKTRGQQVTLSCSPISGHRSVSWYQQTPGQGLQFLFEYFSETQRNKGNFPGRFSGRQFSNSRSEMNVSTLELGDSALYLCASSLEGLAGNEQFFGPGTRLTVL.

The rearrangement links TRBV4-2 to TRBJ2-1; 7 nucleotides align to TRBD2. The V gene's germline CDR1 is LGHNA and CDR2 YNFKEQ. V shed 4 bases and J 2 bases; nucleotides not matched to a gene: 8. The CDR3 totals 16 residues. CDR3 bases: TGTGCCAGCAGCCGAGAGGCCGGGACTACCTACAATGAGCAGTTCTTC. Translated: CASSREAGTTYNEQFF.

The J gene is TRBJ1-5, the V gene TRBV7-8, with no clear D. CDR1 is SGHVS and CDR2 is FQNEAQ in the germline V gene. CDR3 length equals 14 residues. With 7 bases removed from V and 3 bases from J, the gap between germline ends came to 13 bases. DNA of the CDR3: TGTGCCAGCACCTGGAGGGATATCAATCAGCCCCAGCATTTT. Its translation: CASTWRDINQPQHF.

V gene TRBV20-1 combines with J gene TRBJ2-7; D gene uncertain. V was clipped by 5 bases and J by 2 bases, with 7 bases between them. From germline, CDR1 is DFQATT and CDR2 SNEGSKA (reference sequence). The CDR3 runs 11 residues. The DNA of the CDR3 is TGCAGTGCTCTTGTAGCCTACGAGCAGTACTTC. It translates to CSALVAYEQYF.